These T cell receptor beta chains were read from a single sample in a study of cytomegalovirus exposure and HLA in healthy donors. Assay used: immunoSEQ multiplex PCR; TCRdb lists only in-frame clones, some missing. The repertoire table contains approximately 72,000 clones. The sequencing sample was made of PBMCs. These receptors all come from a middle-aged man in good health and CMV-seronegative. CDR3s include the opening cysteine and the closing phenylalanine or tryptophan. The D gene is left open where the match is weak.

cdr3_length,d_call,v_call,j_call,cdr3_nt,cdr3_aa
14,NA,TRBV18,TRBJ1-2,TGTGCCAGCTCCGAGGGCGGAAATAACTATGGCTACACCTTC,CASSEGGNNYGYTF
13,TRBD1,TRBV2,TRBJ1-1,TGTGCCAGCAGCGAAGGGACAGCCGAGGAAGCTTTCTTT,CASSEGTAEEAFF
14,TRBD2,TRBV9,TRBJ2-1,TGTGCCAGCAGCGTAGGGACTAGCGTTTTTGAGCAGTTCTTC,CASSVGTSVFEQFF
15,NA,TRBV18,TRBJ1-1,TGTGCCAGCTCACCACAAGAAACGCGGAACACTGAAGCTTTCTTT,CASSPQETRNTEAFF
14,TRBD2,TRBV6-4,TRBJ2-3,TGTGCCAGCAGTGACTCTAGCGGGGGGGATACGCAGTATTTT,CASSDSSGGDTQYF
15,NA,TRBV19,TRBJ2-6,TGTGCCAGTAGTATGACACTCACTGGGGCCAACGTCCTGACTTTC,CASSMTLTGANVLTF
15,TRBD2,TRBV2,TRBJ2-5,TGTGCCAGCTCAGGACTAGCGGGGGGCGAGGAGACCCAGTACTTC,CASSGLAGGEETQYF
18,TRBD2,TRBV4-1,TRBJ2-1,TGCGCCAGCAGCCAAGAGGGTAGCGGGGGGTTCCGCTACAATGAGCAGTTCTTC,CASSQEGSGGFRYNEQFF
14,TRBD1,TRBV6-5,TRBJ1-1,TGTGCCAGCAGTTACCGGACAGGGGGCTCTGAAGCTTTCTTT,CASSYRTGGSEAFF
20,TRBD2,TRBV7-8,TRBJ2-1,TGTGCCAGCAGCTTACGGGGTTCCCTCAGCGGGGGGCTCCTGGACAATGAGCAGTTCTTC,CASSLRGSLSGGLLDNEQFF
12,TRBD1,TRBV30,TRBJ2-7,TGTGCCTTTGGGGGACAGTCCTACGAGCAGTACTTC,CAFGGQSYEQYF
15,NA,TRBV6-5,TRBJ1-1,TGTGCCAGCAGCGGTCTGATCTCGGGGAACACTGAAGCTTTCTTT,CASSGLISGNTEAFF
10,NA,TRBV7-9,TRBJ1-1,TGTGCCTGCGGAGGAGTTGAAGCTTTCTTT,CACGGVEAFF
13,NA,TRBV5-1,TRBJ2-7,TGCGCCAGCAGCGAAGGGGGATCCTACGAGCAGTACTTC,CASSEGGSYEQYF
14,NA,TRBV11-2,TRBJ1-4,TGTGCCAGCAGCCTCAGGGGTGTTAATGAAAAACTGTTTTTT,CASSLRGVNEKLFF
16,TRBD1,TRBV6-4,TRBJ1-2,TGTGCCAGCAGTGACTCGGGACAGGGGGCGTTCCATGGCTACACCTTC,CASSDSGQGAFHGYTF
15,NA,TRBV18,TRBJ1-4,TGTGCCAGCTCACCGATCGAACAGGGTCGGGAAAAACTGTTTTTT,CASSPIEQGREKLFF
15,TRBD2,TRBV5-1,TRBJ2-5,TGCGCCAGCAGCCTGCCGACTAGCGGGGGGGGGACCCAGTACTTC,CASSLPTSGGGTQYF
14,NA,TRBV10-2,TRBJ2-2,TGCGCCAGCAGTGTAGTATCTTACACCGGGGAGCTGTTTTTT,CASSVVSYTGELFF
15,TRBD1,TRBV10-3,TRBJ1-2,TGTGCCATCAGTGATCAGGGACAGGGGGCTCATGGCTACACCTTC,CAISDQGQGAHGYTF
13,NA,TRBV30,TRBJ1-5,TGTGCCTGGAGTGGTCAGGGGACTCAGCCCCAGCATTTT,CAWSGQGTQPQHF
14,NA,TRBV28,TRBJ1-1,TGTGCCAGCAGTTATGTGACAGGGAACACTGAAGCTTTCTTT,CASSYVTGNTEAFF
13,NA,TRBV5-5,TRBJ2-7,TGTGCCAGCAGCACGGGGGGCAGCTACGAGCAGTACTTC,CASSTGGSYEQYF
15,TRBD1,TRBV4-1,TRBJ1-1,TGCGCCAGCAGACCCGGACAGGGCCGGAACACTGAAGCTTTCTTT,CASRPGQGRNTEAFF
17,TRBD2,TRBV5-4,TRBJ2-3,TGTGCCAGCAGCCTAGGGACTAGCGGGGGGTATACAGATACGCAGTATTTT,CASSLGTSGGYTDTQYF
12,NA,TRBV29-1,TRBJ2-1,TGCAGCGTTGGAGTAGATCGCGAAGAGCAGTTCTTC,CSVGVDREEQFF
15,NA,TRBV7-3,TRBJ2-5,TGTGCCAGCAGCTTAAGTCTCGACAGCCAAGAGACCCAGTACTTC,CASSLSLDSQETQYF
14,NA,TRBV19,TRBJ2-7,TGTGCCAGTAGCCCCGAGATCGGGGGCTACGAGCAGTACTTC,CASSPEIGGYEQYF
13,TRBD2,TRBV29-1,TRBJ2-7,TGCAGCGTTGGAGCTAGCGGGGGCTACGAGCAGTACTTC,CSVGASGGYEQYF
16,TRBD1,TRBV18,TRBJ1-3,TGTGCCAGCTCACCCGAACTCGGGACAGATGAAAACACCATATATTTT,CASSPELGTDENTIYF
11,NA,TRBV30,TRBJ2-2,TGTGCCTGGACAGGGACCGGGGAGCTGTTTTTT,CAWTGTGELFF
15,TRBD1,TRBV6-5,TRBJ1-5,TGTGCCAGCCTATCGGGACAGGGGGACGGTCAGCCCCAGCATTTT,CASLSGQGDGQPQHF
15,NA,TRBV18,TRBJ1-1,TGTGCCAGCTCATCGAAAGGACAGTCGAACACTGAAGCTTTCTTT,CASSSKGQSNTEAFF
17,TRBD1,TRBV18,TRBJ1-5,TGTGCCAGCTCACCGAACACAGGGGCCGGTAGCAATCAGCCCCAGCATTTT,CASSPNTGAGSNQPQHF
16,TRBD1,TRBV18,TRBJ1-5,TGTGCCAGCTCACCCCTCCAGACAGGGGGCCAACGGCCCCAGCATTTT,CASSPLQTGGQRPQHF
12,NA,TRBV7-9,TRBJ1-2,TGTGCCAGCACCTCTTACACATATGGCTACACCTTC,CASTSYTYGYTF
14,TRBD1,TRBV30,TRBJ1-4,TGTGCCTGGAGGTACAGGGGGGGGGATGAAAAACTGTTTTTT,CAWRYRGGDEKLFF
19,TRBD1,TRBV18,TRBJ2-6,TGTGCCAGCTCACGTCTGGGGACAGGGGAGCCTTCTGGGGCCAACGTCCTGACTTTC,CASSRLGTGEPSGANVLTF
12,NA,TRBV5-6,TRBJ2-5,TGTGCCAGCAGCCTAGCGAAAGAGACCCAGTACTTC,CASSLAKETQYF
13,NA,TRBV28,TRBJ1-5,TGTGCCAGCAGGGACAGCTTTAATCAGCCCCAGCATTTT,CASRDSFNQPQHF
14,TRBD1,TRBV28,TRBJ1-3,TGTGCCAGCGGGGCAGGGGGGTCTGGAAACACCATATATTTT,CASGAGGSGNTIYF
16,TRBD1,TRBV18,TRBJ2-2,TGTGCCAGCTCACCAAGGACAGGGTCAAACACCGGGGAGCTGTTTTTT,CASSPRTGSNTGELFF
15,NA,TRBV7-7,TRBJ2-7,TGTGCTAGCAGCTTAGAGGCGGGGCCTACCTACGAGCAGTACTTC,CASSLEAGPTYEQYF
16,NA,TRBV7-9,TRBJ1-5,TGTGCCAGCAGCTTAGGAACTACAGGGTACGGTCAGCCCCAGCATTTT,CASSLGTTGYGQPQHF
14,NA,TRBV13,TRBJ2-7,TGTGCCAGCAGCTCACCGGGAGAAGGAGACGAGCAGTACTTC,CASSSPGEGDEQYF
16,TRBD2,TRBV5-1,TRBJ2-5,TGCGCCAGCAGCCCGCCGGGACTAGCTCAACAAGAGACCCAGTACTTC,CASSPPGLAQQETQYF
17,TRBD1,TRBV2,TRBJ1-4,TGTGCCAGCAGTGGGAAGATTTCGGGACAGGGGAATGAAAAACTGTTTTTT,CASSGKISGQGNEKLFF
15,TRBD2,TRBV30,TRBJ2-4,TGTGCCTGGAGTGTACTGGGGGGGGCCAAAAACATTCAGTACTTC,CAWSVLGGAKNIQYF
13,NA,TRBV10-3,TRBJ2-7,TGTGCCATCAGTGAGTCTCCCACCGCCGAGCAGTACTTC,CAISESPTAEQYF
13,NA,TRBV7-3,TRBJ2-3,TGTGCCAGCAGCTTACCAGGCACAGATACGCAGTATTTT,CASSLPGTDTQYF
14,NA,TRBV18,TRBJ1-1,TGTGCCAGCTCACCGCCAGGGTCGACCACTGAAGCTTTCTTT,CASSPPGSTTEAFF
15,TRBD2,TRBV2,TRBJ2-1,TGTGCCAGCAGTGCGGGACTAGCGGTGTGGAATGAGCAGTTCTTC,CASSAGLAVWNEQFF
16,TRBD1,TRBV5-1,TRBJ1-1,TGCGCCAGCAGCCCCTGGACAGGGCCTAGGGGAACTGAAGCTTTCTTT,CASSPWTGPRGTEAFF